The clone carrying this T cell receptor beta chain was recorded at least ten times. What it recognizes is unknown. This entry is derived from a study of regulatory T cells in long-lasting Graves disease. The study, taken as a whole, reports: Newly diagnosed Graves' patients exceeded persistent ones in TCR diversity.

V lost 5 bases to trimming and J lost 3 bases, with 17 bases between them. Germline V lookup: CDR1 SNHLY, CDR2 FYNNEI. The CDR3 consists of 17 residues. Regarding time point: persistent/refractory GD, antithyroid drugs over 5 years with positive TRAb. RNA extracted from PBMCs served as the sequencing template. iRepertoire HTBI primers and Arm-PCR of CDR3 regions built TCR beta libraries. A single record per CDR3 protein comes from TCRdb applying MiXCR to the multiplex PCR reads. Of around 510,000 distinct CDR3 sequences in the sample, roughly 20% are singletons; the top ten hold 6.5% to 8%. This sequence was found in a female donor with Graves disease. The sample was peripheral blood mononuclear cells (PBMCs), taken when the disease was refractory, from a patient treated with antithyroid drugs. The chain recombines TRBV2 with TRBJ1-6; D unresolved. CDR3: CASSRRGTEFYNSPLHF. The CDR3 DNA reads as TGTGCCAGCAGTCGACGGGGTACAGAGTTCTATAATTCACCCCTCCACTTT.